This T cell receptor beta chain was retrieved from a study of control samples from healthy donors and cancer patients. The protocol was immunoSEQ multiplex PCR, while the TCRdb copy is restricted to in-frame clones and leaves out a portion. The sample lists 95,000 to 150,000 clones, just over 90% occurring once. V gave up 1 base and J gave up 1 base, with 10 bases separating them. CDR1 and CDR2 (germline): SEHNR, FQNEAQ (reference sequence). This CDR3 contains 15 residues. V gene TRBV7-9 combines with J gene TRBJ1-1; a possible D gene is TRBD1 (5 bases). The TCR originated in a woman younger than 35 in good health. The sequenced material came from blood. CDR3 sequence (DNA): TGTGCCAGCAGCTTAGGGTCGGGGGGGAACACTGAAGCTTTCTTT. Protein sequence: CASSLGSGGNTEAFF.